These T cell receptor beta chains were read from a single sample in a study of cytomegalovirus exposure and HLA in healthy donors. This table comes from immunoSEQ multiplex PCR, and its TCRdb copy is limited to in-frame clones, with some not included. Here the sample spans 250,000 to 350,000 clones, about nine tenths being singletons. Sequenced: PBMCs. The receptors were sampled from a man between 35 and 55 years old in good health and CMV-seropositive. CDR3s include the opening cysteine and the closing phenylalanine or tryptophan. The D gene is left open where the match is weak. Only some rows state a clone size, as once, few, many or a class for expanded clones.

d_call clone_size j_call v_call cdr3_aa cdr3_nt
NA NA TRBJ2-7 TRBV7-9 CASSLTLGGLDEQYF TGTGCCAGCAGCCTCACCCTAGGCGGACTCGACGAGCAGTACTTC
TRBD2 NA TRBJ2-1 TRBV27 CASSLSAGAFNEQFF TGTGCCAGCAGTTTATCAGCGGGGGCGTTCAATGAGCAGTTCTTC
TRBD1 NA TRBJ1-3 TRBV11-2 CASSLGQGARNTIYF TGTGCCAGCAGCTTAGGACAGGGGGCGAGAAACACCATATATTTT
TRBD1 NA TRBJ1-5 TRBV27 CASKKGDSYSNQPQHF TGTGCCAGCAAAAAGGGGGACAGTTATAGCAATCAGCCCCAGCATTTT
NA NA TRBJ1-6 TRBV5-1 CASSISDSSNSPLHF TGCGCCAGCAGCATCTCGGACAGCTCTAATTCACCCCTCCACTTT
NA NA TRBJ2-7 TRBV30 CAWREGRDSYEQYF TGTGCCTGGAGGGAAGGACGGGATTCCTACGAGCAGTACTTC
NA few TRBJ1-1 TRBV25-1 CASSDYRWNTEAFF TGTGCCAGCAGTGATTACAGGTGGAACACTGAAGCTTTCTTT
NA NA TRBJ2-7 TRBV6-5 CASSYEGGSGYEQYF TGTGCCAGCAGTTACGAGGGGGGTAGCGGGTACGAGCAGTACTTC
TRBD1 NA TRBJ2-7 TRBV7-3 CASSWQGAQDEQYF TGTGCCAGCAGCTGGCAGGGGGCGCAAGACGAGCAGTACTTC
TRBD1 NA TRBJ2-7 TRBV27 CASSPWTGGNRNEQYF TGTGCCAGCAGTCCTTGGACAGGGGGTAATCGGAACGAGCAGTACTTC
NA NA TRBJ1-1 TRBV5-1 CASSALSGNTEAFF TGCGCCAGCAGCGCCCTCTCGGGGAACACTGAAGCTTTCTTT
TRBD2 NA TRBJ2-7 TRBV5-4 CASSFYPDGRTNEQYF TGTGCCAGCAGCTTCTATCCGGACGGGAGGACAAACGAGCAGTACTTC
NA few TRBJ2-7 TRBV6-1 CASSDPDRKRGHEQYF TGTGCCAGCAGTGATCCTGACAGGAAGAGAGGCCACGAGCAGTACTTC